This T cell receptor (beta chain) was captured in a study of blood T cell repertoires in COVID-19. On the study more broadly: T cells, B-cell-depleted T cells, or PBMCs supplied cDNA or gDNA.

This table comes from immunoSEQ multiplex PCR, and its TCRdb copy is limited to in-frame clones, with some not included. The sample contains about 250,000 clones, about four fifths of which appear only once. Cohort placement rested on clinical history that participants reported themselves. After removal of 4 bases from V and 0 bases from J, the junction contained 12 bases not matched to a gene. Per germline, CDR1 LGHNA and CDR2 YNFKEQ. There are 18 residues in the CDR3. The TCR was taken from a man over 45 who had recovered from COVID-19. The sequencing input was PBMCs or T cells enriched from blood (not recorded which). This chain uses TRBV4-2 with TRBJ2-5, with 9 bases matching TRBD2. The chain's CDR3 is CASSPRAAGGTYQETQYF. In DNA, the CDR3 is TGTGCCAGCAGCCCCCGGGCGGCGGGGGGGACGTACCAAGAGACCCAGTACTTC.